One and the same sample provided the 23 T cell receptor beta chains below, sequenced in a study of blood T cell repertoires in COVID-19 (dated by TCRdb to the early 2020s). Library method: the immunoSEQ multiplex PCR assay. TCRdb holds this immuneACCESS table with in-frame rearrangements only. Some clones are missing; in checked studies, unresolved V genes explain under half, and the rest has no known cause. In this sample the table shows around 700,000 clones, about 90% of which occur a single time. The ten largest account for 0.2% to 0.3% of the sample. The sequenced sample consisted of peripheral blood. The receptor set was obtained from a young woman with acute or convalescent COVID-19.

This chain uses TRBV30 with TRBJ2-7; D not certain. CDR3 size: 12 residues. V was shortened by 2 bases and J by 3 bases, with 8 bases between the two germline ends. Germline CDR1 is GTSNPN and CDR2 is SVGIG (reference sequence). The CDR3 is CAWSPGSYEQYF. DNA of the CDR3: TGTGCCTGGAGTCCTGGTAGCTACGAGCAGTACTTC.

The chain couples TRBV25-1 to TRBJ2-1; 9 nucleotides match TRBD1. J gave up 1 base and V 3 bases, and 7 bases lay outside the gene matches. The CDR3 loop spans 17 amino acids. Per the germline V gene, CDR1 is MGHDK and CDR2 is SYGVNS. DNA of the CDR3: TGTGCCAGCAGTGACCCTCCGGGACAGGGTTCCTACAATGAGCAGTTCTTC. As protein: CASSDPPGQGSYNEQFF.

This chain uses TRBV11-2 with TRBJ2-5; 10 bases agree with TRBD2. V was clipped by 3 bases and J by 1 base; unmatched bases: 8. Germline CDR1 is SGHAT and CDR2 is FQNNGV. This CDR3 comprises 17 residues. The CDR3 loop is CASSLNSGGVIQETQYF. CDR3 coding DNA: TGTGCCAGCAGCTTGAACAGCGGGGGGGTTATCCAAGAGACCCAGTACTTC.

The chain has TRBV6-4 and TRBJ2-1; possibly TRBD2 for D (5 bases). V was clipped by 4 bases and J by 4 bases, with 11 bases between them. Germline V gives CDR1 MRHNA, CDR2 SNTAGT. There are 14 residues in the CDR3. DNA of the CDR3: TGTGCCAGCAGTGCCCGGGGTTCTTACAATGAGCAGTTCTTC. Protein product: CASSARGSYNEQFF.

This chain links TRBV4-3 with TRBJ1-5, with D possibly TRBD1 on 6 matching bases. Germline V lookup: CDR1 LGHNA, CDR2 YSLEER. CDR3 length: 17 amino acids. Trimming cost V 0 bases and J 7 bases, with 19 bases left between them. This CDR3 reads CASSQDRGSRGGQPQHF. CDR3 DNA sequence: TGCGCCAGCAGCCAAGATCGCGGGTCCAGGGGAGGGCAGCCCCAGCATTTT.

In its sample, this clone was seen a few times. This chain uses TRBV6-2 or TRBV6-3 with TRBJ2-2; 10 bases are a match to TRBD2. The CDR3 runs to 18 residues. Germline V CDR1 and CDR2: MNHEY, SVGEGT. V shed 2 bases and J 2 bases; nucleotides not matched to a gene: 8. For the CDR3, the DNA is TGTGCCAGCAGTTACGTGGGCCCTAGCGGGGGAAACACCGGGGAGCTGTTTTTT. Translated: CASSYVGPSGGNTGELFF.

The gene calls are TRBV4-2 and TRBJ2-1; D gene unclear. The CDR3 is 16 amino acids. CDR1 and CDR2 (germline): LGHNA, YNFKEQ. V shed 5 bases and J shed 5 bases, with 19 bases lying between them. The CDR3 nucleotides are TGTGCCAGCAGCTTAAATGGTGAGGTGTTCCACAATGAGCAGTTCTTC. It translates to CASSLNGEVFHNEQFF.

This chain connects TRBV19 to TRBJ2-5; D perhaps matches TRBD2 (7 bases). The germline V and J ends were trimmed by 4 bases and 5 bases, with 17 bases remaining between them. The CDR3 has 15 residues. Per germline, CDR1 LNHDA and CDR2 SQIVND (reference sequence). The DNA of the CDR3 is TGTGCCAGTAGTACGCGGGGGCGCGGGGAGGAGACCCAGTACTTC. Its translation: CASSTRGRGEETQYF.

The chain's CDR3 is CASSINRGYNQPQHF. CDR3 in DNA: TGTGCCAGTAGTATAAACAGGGGATACAATCAGCCCCAGCATTTT. This sequence joins TRBV19 and TRBJ1-5; 7 bases match TRBD1. Germline values: CDR1 LNHDA, CDR2 SQIVND (reference sequence). The ends lost 2 bases at V and 3 bases at J; junction bases unmatched: 4. The CDR3 sequence is 15 residues long.

This chain uses TRBV6-5 with TRBJ1-2, with TRBD1 identical over 8 bases. Trimming removed 2 bases from V and 6 bases from J; junction bases left unmatched: 8. The V gene's germline CDR1 is MNHEY and CDR2 SVGAGI. This CDR3 is 15 amino acids long. CDR3 residues: CASSYEGQVLNGYTF. The CDR3 region has the DNA TGTGCCAGCAGTTACGAGGGACAGGTACTCAATGGCTACACCTTC.

The CDR3 DNA reads TGTGCCAGCAGCCGGGACAGGGGAATGGGGGAGCTGTTTTTT. Its protein product is CASSRDRGMGELFF. The chain uses TRBV11-3 and TRBJ2-2, with 10 bases lining up with TRBD1. Losses at the gene ends were 5 bases for V and 8 bases for J; bases not matched to a gene: 5. The CDR3 totals 14 residues. The germline V gene encodes CDR1 SGHNT and CDR2 YENEEA.

The chain carries TRBV28 and TRBJ2-2; D call uncertain. V was cut by 2 bases and J by 5 bases, with 9 bases left in between. From germline, CDR1 is MDHEN and CDR2 SYDVKM. The CDR3 loop spans 14 amino acids. The CDR3 DNA is TGTGCCAGCAGTTTAATGCTTGAGACCGGGGAGCTGTTTTTT. Translating it yields CASSLMLETGELFF.

The CDR3 protein is CSGIRDRLFF. The CDR3 coding sequence is TGCAGCGGCATCCGGGACAGGCTTTTCTTT. The chain couples TRBV29-1 to TRBJ1-1; 8 bases map to TRBD1. Germline V CDR1 and CDR2: SQVTM, ANQGSEA. V shed 7 bases and J 13 bases; nucleotides not matched to a gene: 8. The CDR3 contains 10 residues.

This rearrangement joins TRBV3-1 (or the pseudogene TRBV3-2) to TRBJ1-2; maybe TRBD1 (5 bases). The length of the CDR3 is 15 residues. Germline CDR1 LGHDT, CDR2 YNNKEL (reference sequence). Trimming left V 4 bases short and J 5 bases short, with 17 bases between. CDR3 nucleotides: TGTGCCAGCAGCCCGAGAACCCGGACACTGTATGGCTACACCTTC. Encoded protein: CASSPRTRTLYGYTF.

The V call is TRBV12-3 or TRBV12-4, the J call TRBJ1-2; no clear D gene. This CDR3 comprises 13 residues. V lost 7 bases and J lost 4, with 13 bases in between. In nucleotides, the CDR3 is TGTGCCAGCACTTCACAAGTATTCTATGGCTACACCTTC. Translation gives CASTSQVFYGYTF.

This rearrangement joins TRBV5-1 to TRBJ2-3; 8 bases map to TRBD1. The CDR3 runs to 14 residues. V was clipped by 4 bases and J by 3 bases; unmatched bases: 4. Germline values: CDR1 SGHRS, CDR2 YFSETQ. The CDR3 DNA reads TGCGCCAGCAGCCCCGGGGACAGGACAGATACGCAGTATTTT. This codes for CASSPGDRTDTQYF. Drawing the rest from reference TRBV5-1 and TRBJ2-3, the complete variable domain is KAGVTQTPRYLIKTRGQQVTLSCSPISGHRSVSWYQQTPGQGLQFLFEYFSETQRNKGNFPGRFSGRQFSNSRSEMNVSTLELGDSALYLCASSPGDRTDTQYFGPGTRLTVL.

V is TRBV27 and J is TRBJ2-1, with 7 bases aligning to TRBD2. The CDR3 extends over 16 amino acids. Germline lookup yields CDR1 MNHEY and CDR2 SMNVEV (reference sequence). The V segment lost 3 bases and the J segment 6 bases; nucleotides outside the gene matches: 11. CDR3 sequence: CASSFYGRQGGNEQFF. CDR3 DNA sequence: TGTGCCAGCAGTTTTTACGGGAGGCAGGGCGGCAATGAGCAGTTCTTC.

V and J are TRBV11-2 and TRBJ1-2; D uncertain. Per germline, CDR1 SGHAT and CDR2 FQNNGV. V dropped 1 base and J dropped 3 bases, with 12 bases sitting between them. CDR3 length: 15 residues. The CDR3: CASSLGVQDYYGYTF. The CDR3 DNA sequence: TGTGCCAGCAGCTTAGGCGTGCAGGACTACTATGGCTACACCTTC.

This chain joins TRBV13 and TRBJ2-7, with a tentative D call TRBD2 (7 bases). Looked up from germline, CDR1 is PRHDT and CDR2 is FYEKMQ (reference sequence). The CDR3 is 17 amino acids. Trimming pared 2 bases from V and 1 base from J, leaving 18 bases between. This CDR3 is CASSLNVGRGPSYEQYF. DNA of the CDR3: TGTGCCAGCAGCTTAAACGTCGGGCGGGGGCCTTCCTACGAGCAGTACTTC.

The chain recombines TRBV5-6 with TRBJ2-3, with 10 nucleotides matching TRBD1. V lost 4 bases to trimming and J lost 3 bases; unmatched junction nucleotides: 8. The V gene's germline CDR1 is SGHDT and CDR2 YYEEEE. This CDR3 comprises 16 residues. The CDR3 is CASSLETGGGTDTQYF. The CDR3 coding sequence is TGTGCCAGCAGCCTGGAGACAGGGGGCGGGACAGATACGCAGTATTTT.

The chain employs TRBV2 and TRBJ1-5; perhaps TRBD1 as D (5 bases). Trimming removed 2 bases at V and 8 bases at J, with 16 bases between. This CDR3 is built from 15 residues. Germline V CDR1 and CDR2: SNHLY, FYNNEI. In nucleotides, the CDR3 is TGTGCCAGCAGTGAAAGGTGGTCAGGGCCCAAGCCCCAGCATTTT. Amino acids: CASSERWSGPKPQHF.

The chain joins TRBV30 to TRBJ2-2, with D possibly being TRBD1 (6 bases). CDR1 and CDR2 from the germline V gene are GTSNPN and SVGIG (reference sequence). The CDR3 runs 14 residues. Trimming stripped 4 bases from V and 2 bases from J, with 11 bases between. CDR3 sequence (DNA): TGTGCCTGGACCGGGACACTCAACACCGGGGAGCTGTTTTTT. Encoded protein: CAWTGTLNTGELFF.

The V and J genes are TRBV18 and TRBJ1-5; no definite D call. V was trimmed by 6 bases and J by 6 bases, leaving 21 bases between them. The germline gives CDR1 KGHSH, CDR2 LQKENI. The CDR3 is 16 residues long. The CDR3 DNA reads as TGTGCCAGCTCCCAGAAAACCCGGGAGGAGGGTCAGCCCCAGCATTTT. Its protein product is CASSQKTREEGQPQHF.